This T cell receptor beta chain was identified during a study of CD4 T cells in relation to SARS-CoV-2 and coronaviruses. In the study overall: No peptide or an HIV-1 Nef peptide pool served as negative control. Study outcomes and limitations: This crossreactivity analysis covered spike protein alone, no other viral proteins. About 65% of donors had memory CD4+ clonotypes crossrecognizing SARS-CoV-2 and common cold coronavirus spike.

Unexposed donor CD4+ T cells date from 2011-2018, before the COVID-19 pandemic. The cells were cultured for approximately ten days before CD4+ T cells were isolated. Testing used SARS-CoV-2 S/N and four cold-coronavirus spikes on unexposed-donor CD4+ T cells, cells permitting. Here immunoSEQ multiplex PCR was the method, and the copy in TCRdb shows in-frame clones only, minus some. The sample contains 21,000 or so clones, 70% to 80% of which appear only once. Notes on this clone: Its antigen remains unidentified.

The CDR3 extends over 15 amino acids. The ends lost 5 bases at V and 8 bases at J; junction bases unmatched: 10. Looked up from germline, CDR1 is LGHNT and CDR2 is FRNRAP. The gene calls are TRBV12-5 and TRBJ1-4; 8 positions match TRBD1. The receptor was derived from a human donor in good health. Sample: CD4+ T cells from PBMCs, cultured in vitro. CDR3 nucleotides: TGTGCTAGTGGTGGACGGACAGGGATGGTGGAAAAACTGTTTTTT. Its protein product is CASGGRTGMVEKLFF.